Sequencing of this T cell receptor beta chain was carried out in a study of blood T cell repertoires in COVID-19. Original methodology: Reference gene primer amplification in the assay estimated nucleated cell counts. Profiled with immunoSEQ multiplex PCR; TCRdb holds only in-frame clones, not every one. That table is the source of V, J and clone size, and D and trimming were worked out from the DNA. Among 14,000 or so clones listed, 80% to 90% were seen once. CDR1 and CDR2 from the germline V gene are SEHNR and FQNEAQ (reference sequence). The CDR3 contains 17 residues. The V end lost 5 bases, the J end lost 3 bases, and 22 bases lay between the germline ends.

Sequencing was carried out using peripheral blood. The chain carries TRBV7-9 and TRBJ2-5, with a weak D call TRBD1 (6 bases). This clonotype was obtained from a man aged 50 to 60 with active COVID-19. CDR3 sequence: CASSRRFGDTKKETQYF. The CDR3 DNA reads TGTGCCAGCAGCCGACGGTTTGGGGACACCAAAAAAGAGACCCAGTACTTC.